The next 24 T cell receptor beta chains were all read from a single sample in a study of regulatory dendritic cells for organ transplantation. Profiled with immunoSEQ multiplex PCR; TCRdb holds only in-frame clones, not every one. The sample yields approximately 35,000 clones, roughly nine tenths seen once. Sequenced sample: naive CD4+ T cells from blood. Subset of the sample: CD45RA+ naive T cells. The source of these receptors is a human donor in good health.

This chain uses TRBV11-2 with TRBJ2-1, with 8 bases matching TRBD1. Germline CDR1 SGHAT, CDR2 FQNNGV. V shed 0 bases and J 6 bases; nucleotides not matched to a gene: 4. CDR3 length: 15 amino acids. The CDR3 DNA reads TGTGCCAGCAGCTTAGATGGGACAGGTCTCAATGAGCAGTTCTTC. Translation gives CASSLDGTGLNEQFF.

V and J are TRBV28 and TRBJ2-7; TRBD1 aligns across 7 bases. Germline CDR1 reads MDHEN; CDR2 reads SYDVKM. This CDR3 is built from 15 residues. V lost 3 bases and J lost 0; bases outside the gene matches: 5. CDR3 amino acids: CASSFQDRTSYEQYF. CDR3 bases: TGTGCCAGCAGTTTTCAGGACAGGACCTCCTACGAGCAGTACTTC. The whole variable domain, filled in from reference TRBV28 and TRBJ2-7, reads DVKVTQSSRYLVKRTGEKVFLECVQDMDHENMFWYRQDPGLGLRLIYFSYDVKMKEKGDIPEGYSVSREKKERFSLILESASTNQTSMYLCASSFQDRTSYEQYFGPGTRLTVT.

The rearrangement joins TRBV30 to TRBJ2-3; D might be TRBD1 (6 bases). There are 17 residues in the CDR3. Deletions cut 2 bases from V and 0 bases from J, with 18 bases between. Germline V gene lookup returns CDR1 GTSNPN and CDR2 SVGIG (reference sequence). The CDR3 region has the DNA TGTGCCTGGAGTACCGGAAACAGGGTTCGTAGCACAGATACGCAGTATTTT. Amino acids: CAWSTGNRVRSTDTQYF.

CDR3 nucleotides: TGTGCCTGGACTACGGCGGATACGCAGTATTTT. It specifies CAWTTADTQYF. The rearrangement joins TRBV30 to TRBJ2-3; D is ambiguous. Germline CDR1 and CDR2: GTSNPN and SVGIG (reference sequence). The CDR3 is 11 residues long. The V end lost 4 bases, the J end lost 6 bases, and 8 bases lay between the germline ends.

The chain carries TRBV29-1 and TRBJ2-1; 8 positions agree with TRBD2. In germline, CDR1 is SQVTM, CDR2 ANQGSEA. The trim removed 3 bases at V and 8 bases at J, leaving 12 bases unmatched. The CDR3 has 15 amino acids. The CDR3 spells CSVDRSGGPGDEQFF. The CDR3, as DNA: TGCAGCGTTGATCGGTCGGGAGGGCCGGGGGATGAGCAGTTCTTC.

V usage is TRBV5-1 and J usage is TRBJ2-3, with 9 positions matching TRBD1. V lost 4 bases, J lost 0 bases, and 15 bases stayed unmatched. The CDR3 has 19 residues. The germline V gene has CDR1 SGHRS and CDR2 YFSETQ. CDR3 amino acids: CASSKAITTGQGSTDTQYF. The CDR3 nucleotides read TGCGCCAGCAGCAAGGCAATTACAACGGGACAGGGTAGCACAGATACGCAGTATTTT.

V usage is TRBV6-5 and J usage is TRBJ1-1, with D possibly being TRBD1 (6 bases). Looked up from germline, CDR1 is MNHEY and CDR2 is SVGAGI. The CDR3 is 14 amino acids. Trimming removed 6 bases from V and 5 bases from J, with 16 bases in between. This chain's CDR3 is CASSQSHQGTEAFF. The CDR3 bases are TGTGCCAGCAGCCAGAGCCACCAGGGGACTGAAGCTTTCTTT.

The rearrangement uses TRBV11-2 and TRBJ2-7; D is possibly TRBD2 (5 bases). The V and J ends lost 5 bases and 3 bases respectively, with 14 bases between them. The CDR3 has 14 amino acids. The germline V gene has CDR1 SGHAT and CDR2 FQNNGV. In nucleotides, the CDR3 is TGTGCCAGCAGCCCTACGGCGGGTGTCTACGAGCAGTACTTC. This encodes CASSPTAGVYEQYF.

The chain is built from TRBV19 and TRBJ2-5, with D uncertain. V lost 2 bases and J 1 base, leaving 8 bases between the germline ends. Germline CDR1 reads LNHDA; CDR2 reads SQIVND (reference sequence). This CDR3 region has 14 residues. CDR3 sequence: CASSISAVQETQYF. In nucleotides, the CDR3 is TGTGCCAGTAGTATATCGGCAGTCCAAGAGACCCAGTACTTC. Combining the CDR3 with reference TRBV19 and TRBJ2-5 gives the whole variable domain DGGITQSPKYLFRKEGQNVTLSCEQNLNHDAMYWYRQDPGQGLRLIYYSQIVNDFQKGDIAEGYSVSREKKESFPLTVTSAQKNPTAFYLCASSISAVQETQYFGPGTRLLVL.

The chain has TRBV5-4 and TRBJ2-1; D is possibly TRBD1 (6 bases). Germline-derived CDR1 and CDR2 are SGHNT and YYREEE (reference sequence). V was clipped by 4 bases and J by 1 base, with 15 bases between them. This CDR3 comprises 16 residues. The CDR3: CASSRARTDSYNEQFF. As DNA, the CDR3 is TGTGCCAGCAGCCGGGCCCGGACAGATTCCTACAATGAGCAGTTCTTC.

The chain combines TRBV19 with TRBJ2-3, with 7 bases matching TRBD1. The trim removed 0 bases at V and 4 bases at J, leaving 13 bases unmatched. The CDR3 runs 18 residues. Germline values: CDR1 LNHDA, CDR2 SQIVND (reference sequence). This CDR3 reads CASSIDRQGRQVADTQYF. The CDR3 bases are TGTGCCAGTAGTATAGATCGACAGGGTCGTCAGGTAGCAGATACGCAGTATTTT.

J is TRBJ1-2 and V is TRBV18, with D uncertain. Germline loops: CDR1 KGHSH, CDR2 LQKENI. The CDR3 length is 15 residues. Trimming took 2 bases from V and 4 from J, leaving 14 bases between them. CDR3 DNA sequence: TGTGCCAGCTCACCAACTCCCGGGTCGGGCTATGGCTACACCTTC. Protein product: CASSPTPGSGYGYTF.

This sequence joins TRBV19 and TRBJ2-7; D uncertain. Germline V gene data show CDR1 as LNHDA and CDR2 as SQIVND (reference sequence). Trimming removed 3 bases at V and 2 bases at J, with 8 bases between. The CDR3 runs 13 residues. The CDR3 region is CASSIRNPYEQYF. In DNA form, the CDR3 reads TGTGCCAGTAGTATCCGAAACCCCTACGAGCAGTACTTC.

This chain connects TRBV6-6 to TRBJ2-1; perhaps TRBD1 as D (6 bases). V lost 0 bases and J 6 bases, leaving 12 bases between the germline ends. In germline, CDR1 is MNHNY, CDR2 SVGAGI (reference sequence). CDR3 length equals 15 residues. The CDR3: CASSYSIGRGNEQFF. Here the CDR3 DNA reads TGTGCCAGCAGTTACTCGATAGGCAGGGGCAATGAGCAGTTCTTC.

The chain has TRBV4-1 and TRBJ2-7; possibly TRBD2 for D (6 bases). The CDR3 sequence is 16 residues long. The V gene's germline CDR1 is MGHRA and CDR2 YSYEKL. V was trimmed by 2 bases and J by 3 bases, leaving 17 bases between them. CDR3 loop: CASSQPTRGKSYEQYF. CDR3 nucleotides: TGCGCCAGCAGCCAACCGACTAGAGGGAAAAGCTACGAGCAGTACTTC.

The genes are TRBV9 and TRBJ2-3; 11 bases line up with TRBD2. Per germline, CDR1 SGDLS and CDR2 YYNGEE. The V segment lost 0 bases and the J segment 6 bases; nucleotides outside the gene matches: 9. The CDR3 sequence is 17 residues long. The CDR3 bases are TGTGCCAGCAGCGTAGGCGGGACTAGCGGTTCTCGGGATACGCAGTATTTT. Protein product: CASSVGGTSGSRDTQYF.

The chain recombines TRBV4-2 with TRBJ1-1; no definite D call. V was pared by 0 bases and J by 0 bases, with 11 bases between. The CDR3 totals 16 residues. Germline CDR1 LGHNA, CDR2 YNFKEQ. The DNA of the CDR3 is TGTGCCAGCAGCCAAGACTTCCGGAGTATGAACACTGAAGCTTTCTTT. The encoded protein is CASSQDFRSMNTEAFF.

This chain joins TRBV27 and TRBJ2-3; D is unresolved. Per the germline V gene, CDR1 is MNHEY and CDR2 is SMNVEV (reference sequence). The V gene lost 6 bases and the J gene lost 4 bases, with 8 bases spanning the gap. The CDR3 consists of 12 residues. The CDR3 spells CASSQASDTQYF. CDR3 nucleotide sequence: TGTGCCAGCAGCCAAGCCTCAGATACGCAGTATTTT.

The chain's CDR3 is CASSEVPGLGTEAFF. The DNA of the CDR3 is TGTGCCAGCAGTGAAGTCCCAGGGCTAGGCACTGAAGCTTTCTTT. The rearrangement joins TRBV6-1 to TRBJ1-1, with D perhaps matching TRBD1 (5 bases). Germline-derived CDR1 and CDR2 are MNHNS and SASEGT. Deletions cut 1 base from V and 4 bases from J, with 13 bases between. This CDR3 contains 15 residues.

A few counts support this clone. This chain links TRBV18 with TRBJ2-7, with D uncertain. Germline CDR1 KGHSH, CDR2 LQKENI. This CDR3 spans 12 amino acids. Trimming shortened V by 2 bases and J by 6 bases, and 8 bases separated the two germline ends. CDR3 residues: CASSPAGVEQYF. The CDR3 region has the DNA TGTGCCAGCTCACCAGCTGGTGTCGAGCAGTACTTC.

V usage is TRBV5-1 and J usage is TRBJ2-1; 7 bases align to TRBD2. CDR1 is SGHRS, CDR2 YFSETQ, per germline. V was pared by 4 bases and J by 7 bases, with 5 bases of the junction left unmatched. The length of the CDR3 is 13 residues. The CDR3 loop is CASSPGGGNEQFF. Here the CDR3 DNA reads TGCGCCAGCAGCCCTGGGGGGGGAAATGAGCAGTTCTTC.

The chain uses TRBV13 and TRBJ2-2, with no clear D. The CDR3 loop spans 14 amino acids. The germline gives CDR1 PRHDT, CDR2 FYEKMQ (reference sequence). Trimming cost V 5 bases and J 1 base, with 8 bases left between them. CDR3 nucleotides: TGTGCCAGCAGCGTCGACTGGAACACCGGGGAGCTGTTTTTT. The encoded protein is CASSVDWNTGELFF.

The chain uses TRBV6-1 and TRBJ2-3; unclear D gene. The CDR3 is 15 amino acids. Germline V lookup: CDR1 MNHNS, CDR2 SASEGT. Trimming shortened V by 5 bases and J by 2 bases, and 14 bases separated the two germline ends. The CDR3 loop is CASSFDQTVTDTQYF. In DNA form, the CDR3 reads TGTGCCAGCAGTTTTGACCAAACCGTCACAGATACGCAGTATTTT.

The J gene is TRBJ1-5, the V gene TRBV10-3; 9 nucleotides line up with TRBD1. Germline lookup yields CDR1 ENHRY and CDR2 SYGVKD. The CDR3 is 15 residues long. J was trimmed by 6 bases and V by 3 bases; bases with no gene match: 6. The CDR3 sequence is CAISESGQGFQPQHF. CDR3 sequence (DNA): TGTGCCATCAGTGAATCGGGACAGGGCTTTCAGCCCCAGCATTTT.